This T cell receptor (beta chain) originates from a study of blood T cell repertoires in COVID-19 (dated by TCRdb to 2019 to 2021). Turning to the overall study: Samples from collaborators originated in the United States, Italy and Spain and spanned both the acute and convalescent phases of COVID-19. The repertoires were released in a freely available public database meant as a resource for research on the immune response to SARS-CoV-2. Where HLA class I and class II types were available, the types were taken from metadata supplied by the sample provider, not from assay-based typing. Samples were obtained from the ongoing ImmuneRACE study (first 160 participants) and from 1,254 subjects provided by 6 global collaborators. Nearly every sample came with metadata listing a de-identified subject ID, COVID-19 status, age in years and sex. Subjects who had been exposed to COVID-19, were actively infected with it, or had recovered from it provided the deeply sampled blood TCRbeta repertoires that made up the dataset. The prospective study material was composed of cDNA or gDNA derived from T cells, B-cell-depleted T cells, or PBMCs. General conclusions and limits of the study: How much clinical and demographic metadata was included differed by source and by participant, and the metadata was provided uncurated.

Whole blood was collected in K2EDTA tubes by collaborating institutions according to the institutions' own protocols. For TCRbeta analysis, collaborators shipped samples as frozen whole blood, isolated PBMCs, or DNA extracted from either of those sample types. Via the germline V gene, CDR1 is SNHLY and CDR2 FYNNEI. The CDR3 runs 15 residues from the cysteine to the phenylalanine. Of all the DNA, just the CDR3 is kept, 45 bases in frame from base 1. V and J are truncated by 3 bases and 3 bases respectively, leaving an intervening sequence of 14 bases. In regard to this clone: The antigen it binds to is not known. No much larger clonotype is one base removed from it; base qualities were not supplied.

TCRbeta CDR3 regions were amplified from genomic DNA using the immunoSEQ Assay, a bias-controlled multiplex PCR. Turning to the authors' computational methods: Within the assay, amplification of reference gene primers was used to estimate how many nucleated cells each sample contained. To quantify the absolute abundance of each unique TCRbeta CDR3 rearrangement, sequence reads were collapsed and filtered. For each sample, productive Simpson clonality was calculated as the square root of Simpson's diversity index across productive rearrangements. What TCRdb holds here is the immuneACCESS table cut down to in-frame rearrangements. Part of the clones is not present; checked against another copy, under half of the missing clones reflect an unresolved V gene, and the others are unexplained. V, J and clone size were drawn from that table, and D and trimming were deduced from the DNA. The sample table holds 55,000 to 90,000 clones, of which roughly 91% were seen once. Around 1.3% of the sample comes from the top ten.

Sequences were obtained from peripheral blood. The rearranged segments are TRBV2 and TRBJ1-2, with the D gene not confidently named. This TCR came from a human donor in a cohort sampled during active COVID-19. The nucleotide sequence reads as follows: TGTGCCAGCAGTGAGTATACGCCGAGAGACTATGGCTACACCTTC. Its protein product is CASSEYTPRDYGYTF.